This T cell receptor beta chain was recovered during a study of T cells in Graves' hyperthyroidism and ophthalmopathy. Study-wide results and caveats: Most thyroid-expanded clonotypes above 0.001 were also found in blood. From stable hyperthyroidism, ophthalmopathy was separated by a 13 V-J model.

This clonotype occurred a few times. The antigen is not known. Trimming cost V 5 bases and J 0 bases, with 14 bases left between them. The CDR3 sequence is 15 residues long. Germline-derived CDR1 and CDR2 are MNHNY and SVGAGI (reference sequence). TCR beta CDR3 regions were amplified from RNA transcripts. HTBI primers drove first-round RT-PCR of the TCR CDR3. Via MiXCR, TCRdb re-called the multiplex PCR reads, giving one row per CDR3 protein. Of about 660,000 distinct CDR3 sequences listed, 40% to 55% are singletons. Patients showing uncontrolled infection, other autoimmune disease, pregnancy or lactation were ineligible. In making diagnoses, clinical symptoms, serum thyroxine and TRAb, thyroid ultrasound and orbital computed tomography were all used.

The sequence was obtained from an adult man with Graves' disease, either hyperthyroidism or ophthalmopathy (not recorded which). The sequencing sample was made of peripheral blood or thyroid tissue (not recorded which). V usage is TRBV6-6 and J usage is TRBJ2-7; no definite D call. The CDR3 reads CASSSPALRSYEQYF. The CDR3 region has the DNA TGTGCCAGCAGTAGTCCGGCCCTACGCTCCTACGAGCAGTACTTC.